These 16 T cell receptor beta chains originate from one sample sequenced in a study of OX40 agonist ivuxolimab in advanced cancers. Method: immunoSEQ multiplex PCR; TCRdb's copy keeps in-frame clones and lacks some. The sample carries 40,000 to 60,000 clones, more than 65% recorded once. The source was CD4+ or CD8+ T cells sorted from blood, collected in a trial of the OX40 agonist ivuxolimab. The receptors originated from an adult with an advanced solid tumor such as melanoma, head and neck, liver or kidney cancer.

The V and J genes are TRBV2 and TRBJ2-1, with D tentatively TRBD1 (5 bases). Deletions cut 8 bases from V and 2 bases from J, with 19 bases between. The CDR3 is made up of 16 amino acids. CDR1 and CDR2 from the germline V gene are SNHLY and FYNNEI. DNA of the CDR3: TGTGCCAGCTGGAGATCGAAGGACACGGCCTACAATGAGCAGTTCTTC. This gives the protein CASWRSKDTAYNEQFF.

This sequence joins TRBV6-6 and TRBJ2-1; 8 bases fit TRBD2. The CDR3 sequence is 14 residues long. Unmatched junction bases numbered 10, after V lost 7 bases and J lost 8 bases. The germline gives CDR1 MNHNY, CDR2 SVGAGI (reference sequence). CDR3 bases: TGTGCCAGCAATAAATTCCCCGGGGGGGATGAGCAGTTCTTC. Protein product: CASNKFPGGDEQFF.

Here the CDR3 reads CAISESGQTFEQTQYF. The CDR3 nucleotides are TGTGCCATCAGTGAGTCAGGACAGACCTTTGAACAGACCCAGTACTTC. The genes are TRBV10-3 and TRBJ2-5; tentatively, D is TRBD1 (6 bases). The CDR3 sequence is 16 residues long. Germline V gene sequence: CDR1 ENHRY, CDR2 SYGVKD. V lost 0 bases to trimming and J lost 6 bases, with 17 bases between them.

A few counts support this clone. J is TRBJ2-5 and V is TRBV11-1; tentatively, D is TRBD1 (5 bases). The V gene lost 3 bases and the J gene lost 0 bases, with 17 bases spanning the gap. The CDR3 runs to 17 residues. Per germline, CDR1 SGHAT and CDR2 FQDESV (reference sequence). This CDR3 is CASSLGGAGNYQETQYF. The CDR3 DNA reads TGTGCCAGCAGCTTGGGTGGGGCAGGGAACTACCAAGAGACCCAGTACTTC.

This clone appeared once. The CDR3 sequence: CASSSRLVGLGRAKNIQYF. The CDR3 DNA sequence: TGTGCCAGCAGCTCGAGACTGGTGGGACTAGGAAGAGCCAAAAACATTCAGTACTTC. This chain connects TRBV11-2 to TRBJ2-4, with 8 bases lining up with TRBD2. Germline-derived CDR1 and CDR2 are SGHAT and FQNNGV. J was trimmed by 0 bases and V by 4 bases; bases with no gene match: 14. CDR3 size: 19 residues. The whole variable domain, filled in from reference TRBV11-2 and TRBJ2-4, reads EAGVAQSPRYKIIEKRQSVAFWCNPISGHATLYWYQQILGQGPKLLIQFQNNGVVDDSQLPKDRFSAERLKGVDSTLKIQPAKLEDSAVYLCASSSRLVGLGRAKNIQYFGAGTRLSVL.

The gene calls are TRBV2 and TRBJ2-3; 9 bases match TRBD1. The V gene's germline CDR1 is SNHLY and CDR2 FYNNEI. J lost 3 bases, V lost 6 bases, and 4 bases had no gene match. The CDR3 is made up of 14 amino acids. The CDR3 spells CASRGDRDTDTQYF. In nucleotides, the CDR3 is TGTGCCAGCAGGGGGGACAGGGATACAGATACGCAGTATTTT.

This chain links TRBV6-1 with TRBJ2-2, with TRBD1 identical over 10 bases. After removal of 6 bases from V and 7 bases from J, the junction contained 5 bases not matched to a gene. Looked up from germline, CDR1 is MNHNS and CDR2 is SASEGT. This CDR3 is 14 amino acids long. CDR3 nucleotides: TGTGCCAGCAGCCGACAGGGGGCTAACGGGGAGCTGTTTTTT. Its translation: CASSRQGANGELFF.

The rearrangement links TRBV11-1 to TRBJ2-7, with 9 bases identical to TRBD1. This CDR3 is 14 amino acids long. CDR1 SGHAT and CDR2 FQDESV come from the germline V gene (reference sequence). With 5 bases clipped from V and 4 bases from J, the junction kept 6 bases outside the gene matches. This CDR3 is CASSPGTGRYEQYF. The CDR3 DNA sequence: TGTGCCAGCAGCCCCGGGACAGGGAGGTACGAGCAGTACTTC.

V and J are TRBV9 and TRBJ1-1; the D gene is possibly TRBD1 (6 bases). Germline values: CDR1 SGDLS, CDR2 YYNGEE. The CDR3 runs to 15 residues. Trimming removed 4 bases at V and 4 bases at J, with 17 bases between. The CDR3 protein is CASSPQGTPGTEAFF. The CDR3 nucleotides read TGTGCCAGCAGCCCGCAGGGGACGCCGGGCACTGAAGCTTTCTTT.

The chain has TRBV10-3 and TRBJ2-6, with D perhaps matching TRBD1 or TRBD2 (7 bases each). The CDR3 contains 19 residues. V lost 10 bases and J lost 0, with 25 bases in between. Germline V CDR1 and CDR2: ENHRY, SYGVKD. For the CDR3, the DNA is TGTGCCACCTCGGGGGGCAGGGGGGGCCCTTACTCTGGGGCCAACGTCCTGACTTTC. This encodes CATSGGRGGPYSGANVLTF.

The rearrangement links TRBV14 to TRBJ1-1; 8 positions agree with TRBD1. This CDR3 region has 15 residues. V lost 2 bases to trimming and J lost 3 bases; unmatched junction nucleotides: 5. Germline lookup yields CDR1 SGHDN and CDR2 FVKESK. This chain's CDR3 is CASSQWTGYDTEAFF. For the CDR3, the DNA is TGTGCCAGCAGCCAATGGACAGGGTATGACACTGAAGCTTTCTTT.

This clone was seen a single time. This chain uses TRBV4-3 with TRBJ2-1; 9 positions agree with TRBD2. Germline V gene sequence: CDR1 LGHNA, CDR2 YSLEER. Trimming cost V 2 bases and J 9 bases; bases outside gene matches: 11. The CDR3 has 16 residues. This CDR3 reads CASSQTEAGGLIEQFF. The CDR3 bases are TGCGCCAGCAGCCAAACCGAGGCGGGAGGGTTGATTGAGCAGTTCTTC.

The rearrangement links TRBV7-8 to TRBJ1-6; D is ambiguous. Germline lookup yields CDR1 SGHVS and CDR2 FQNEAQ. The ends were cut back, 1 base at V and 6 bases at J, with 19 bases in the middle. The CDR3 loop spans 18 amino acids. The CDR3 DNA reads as TGTGCCAGCAGCTTAGGGCCTCGGGGAGGGCAAAGTAATTCACCCCTCCACTTT. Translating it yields CASSLGPRGGQSNSPLHF.

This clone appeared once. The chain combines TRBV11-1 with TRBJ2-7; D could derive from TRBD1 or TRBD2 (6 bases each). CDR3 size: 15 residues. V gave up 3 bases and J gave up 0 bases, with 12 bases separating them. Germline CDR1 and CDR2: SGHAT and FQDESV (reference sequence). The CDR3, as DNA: TGTGCCAGCAGCTTCTCGGGGGCGAGCTCCTACGAGCAGTACTTC. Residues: CASSFSGASSYEQYF.

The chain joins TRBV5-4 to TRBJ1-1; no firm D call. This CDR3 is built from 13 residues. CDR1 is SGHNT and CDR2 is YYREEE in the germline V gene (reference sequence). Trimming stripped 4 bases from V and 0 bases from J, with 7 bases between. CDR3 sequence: CASSLRVNTEAFF. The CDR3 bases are TGTGCCAGCAGCCTGCGGGTGAACACTGAAGCTTTCTTT.

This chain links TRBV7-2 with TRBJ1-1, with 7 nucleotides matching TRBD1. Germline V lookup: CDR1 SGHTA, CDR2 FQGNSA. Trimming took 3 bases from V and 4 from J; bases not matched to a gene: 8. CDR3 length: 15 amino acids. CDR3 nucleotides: TGTGCCAGCAGCTTTACGACAGGGTTGAGCACTGAAGCTTTCTTT. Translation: CASSFTTGLSTEAFF.